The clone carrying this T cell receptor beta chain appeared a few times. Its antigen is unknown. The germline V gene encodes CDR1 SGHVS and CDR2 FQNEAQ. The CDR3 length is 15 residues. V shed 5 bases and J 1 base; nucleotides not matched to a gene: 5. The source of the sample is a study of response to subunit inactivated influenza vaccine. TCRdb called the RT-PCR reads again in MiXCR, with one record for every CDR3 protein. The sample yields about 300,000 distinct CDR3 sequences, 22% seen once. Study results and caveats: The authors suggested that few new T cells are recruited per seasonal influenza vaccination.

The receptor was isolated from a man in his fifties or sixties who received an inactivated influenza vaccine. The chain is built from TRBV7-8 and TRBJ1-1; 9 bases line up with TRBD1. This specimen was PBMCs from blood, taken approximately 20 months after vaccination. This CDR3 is CASSPTTGGNTEAFF. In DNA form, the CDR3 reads TGTGCCAGCAGCCCCACGACAGGGGGGAACACTGAAGCTTTCTTT.